Listed below are T cell receptor beta chains from one sample, sequenced in a study of blood T cell repertoires in COVID-19. Assay: immunoSEQ multiplex PCR; the TCRdb copy retains only in-frame clones and omits some. Of around 200,000 clones in the sample, about 83% were seen once. The sequenced sample was peripheral blood. Receptors originate from a person aged 65 to 85 with COVID-19, enrolled during active disease. CDR3s include the opening cysteine and the closing phenylalanine or tryptophan. D genes are given only for firm matches. Not all rows give a size; the values are once, few, many and, for expanded clones, a class.

TRBV7-2	NA	NA	TRBJ2-2	TGTGCCAGCAGCTTTAGGGGGAGTGGCGCAGGGTACACCGGGGAGCTGTTTTTT	CASSFRGSGAGYTGELFF
TRBV6-5	NA	NA	TRBJ2-2	TGTGCCAGCGACCGACTGAGCGGGGAGCTGTTTTTT	CASDRLSGELFF
TRBV18	NA	once	TRBJ1-1	TGTGCCAGCTCAGATGGAGATACGGCTGAAGCTTTCTTT	CASSDGDTAEAFF
TRBV7-6	TRBD2	NA	TRBJ2-3	TGTGCCAGCAGCTTACTAGCGGGAGGCATAGATACGCAGTATTTT	CASSLLAGGIDTQYF
TRBV10-3	NA	NA	TRBJ2-2	TGTGCCATCAGTGATTTTATTGGGGGCTCCACCGGGGAGCTGTTTTTT	CAISDFIGGSTGELFF
TRBV6-2/TRBV6-3	NA	NA	TRBJ2-7	TGTGCCAGCAGTTACTCTATACTACTGAGCCTGACGGGAGAAATCTCCGACGAGCAGTACTTC	CASSYSILLSLTGEISDEQYF
TRBV7-3	NA	NA	TRBJ2-2	TGTGCCAGCAGCTTGGCTGGGGGGAAGACCGGGGAGCTGTTTTTT	CASSLAGGKTGELFF
TRBV6-5	NA	NA	TRBJ1-2	TGTGCCAGCAGAACCACAGGGCAGGGAAATGGCTACACCTTC	CASRTTGQGNGYTF
TRBV30	TRBD2	NA	TRBJ2-3	TGTGCCTGGAGTTTTAAAGCGGGATACACAGATACGCAGTATTTT	CAWSFKAGYTDTQYF
TRBV10-3	TRBD1	NA	TRBJ2-2	TGTGCCATCAGCTCCGGACAGGGACGGAAGAGCGGGGAGCTGTTTTTT	CAISSGQGRKSGELFF
TRBV11-3	NA	NA	TRBJ2-1	TGTGCCAGCAGCCCCCGACGAGGACTGGGACTCTACAATGAGCAGTTCTTC	CASSPRRGLGLYNEQFF
TRBV10-1	TRBD2	NA	TRBJ2-3	TGCGCCAGCAGTGAGTTTTTTAGCGGGACAAGCACAGATACGCAGTATTTT	CASSEFFSGTSTDTQYF
TRBV2	TRBD2	NA	TRBJ2-1	TGTGCCAGTTCTACTAGCGGGGGGCCAGCTTACAATGAGCAGTTCTTC	CASSTSGGPAYNEQFF
TRBV5-8	NA	NA	TRBJ2-2	TGTGCCAGCAGCTTGGGCCTCACAGGGTACAGCACCGGGGAGCTGTTTTTT	CASSLGLTGYSTGELFF
TRBV30	TRBD1	NA	TRBJ1-2	TGTGCCTGGAGTGTAGCAGGGGGCAGAAACTATGGCTACACCTTC	CAWSVAGGRNYGYTF
TRBV5-6	NA	NA	TRBJ1-2	TGTGCCAGCAGCCCGGACAGAACTCCTTCTGGCTACACCTTC	CASSPDRTPSGYTF
TRBV7-2	NA	NA	TRBJ2-1	TGTGCCAGCAGCCCCCCCGGGACTTCAGCAAATGAGCAGTTCTTC	CASSPPGTSANEQFF
TRBV30	TRBD2	NA	TRBJ2-4	TGTGCCTGGAGTGTGGGACTAGCGGACAAAAACATTCAGTACTTC	CAWSVGLADKNIQYF
TRBV5-6	NA	NA	TRBJ2-1	TGTGCCAGCAGCTTGGTTGGGGGAGGGCAGTTCTTC	CASSLVGGGQFF
TRBV18	NA	few	TRBJ1-5	TGTGCCAGCTCACTACAGGGAACGAGTCAGCCCCAGCATTTT	CASSLQGTSQPQHF
TRBV4-1	TRBD1	NA	TRBJ1-4	TGCGCCAGCAGCCCGGGGACAGGGAATGAAAAACTGTTTTTT	CASSPGTGNEKLFF
TRBV11-2	NA	once	TRBJ1-6	TGTGCCAGCAGGTACCGCAGGGGTAATTCACCCCTCCACTTT	CASRYRRGNSPLHF
TRBV7-2	NA	few	TRBJ2-2	TGTGCCAGCAGCTCTACAGGGTCCGGGGAGCTGTTTTTT	CASSSTGSGELFF
TRBV7-2	TRBD1	once	TRBJ1-5	TGTGCCAGCAGCTACCGCCCGGGACAGGGGGAACAGCCCCAGCATTTT	CASSYRPGQGEQPQHF
TRBV2	TRBD1	NA	TRBJ2-2	TGTGCCAGCGCCCGCGGAACAGGGGATCGGACCGGGGAGCTGTTTTTT	CASARGTGDRTGELFF
TRBV6-5	NA	once	TRBJ2-7	TGTGCCAGCAGTTACTCGTCACCGGTACAGGGCTACGAGCAGTACTTC	CASSYSSPVQGYEQYF
TRBV5-4	NA	NA	TRBJ2-3	TGTGCCAGCAGCTTTATAAGCACAGATACGCAGTATTTT	CASSFISTDTQYF
TRBV4-3	NA	NA	TRBJ2-7	TGCGCCAGCAGCCAAGATAGGAGCCCTAGTCGTCTCGAGCAGTACTTC	CASSQDRSPSRLEQYF
TRBV18	NA	NA	TRBJ2-2	TGTGCCAGCTCACCGAGAACCGGGGAGCTGTTTTTT	CASSPRTGELFF
TRBV19	NA	NA	TRBJ2-3	TGTGCCAGTAGTATAGAAAGGGCGGCAGGGGATACGCAGTATTTT	CASSIERAAGDTQYF
TRBV12-1	NA	NA	TRBJ1-5	TGTGCCAGCAGCCCGAAGGCAGGGGGCATGGTAGAGCATTTT	CASSPKAGGMVEHF
TRBV5-1	TRBD1	NA	TRBJ2-7	TGCGCCAGCAGCTCTACCGGACAGGGAAGGTCCTACGAGCAGTACTTC	CASSSTGQGRSYEQYF
TRBV11-3	TRBD1	NA	TRBJ2-1	TGTGCCAGCAGCGTGGGACAGAGCTCCTACAATGAGCAGTTCTTC	CASSVGQSSYNEQFF
TRBV7-2	TRBD2	NA	TRBJ2-3	TGTGCCAGCAGCTTCACTAGCGATACGACCACAGATACGCAGTATTTT	CASSFTSDTTTDTQYF
TRBV5-1	NA	NA	TRBJ1-1	TGCGCCAGCAATCTGGAGGCTTCATCGCACACTGAAGCTTTCTTT	CASNLEASSHTEAFF
TRBV27	TRBD2	NA	TRBJ2-6	TGTGCCCGCTCGGGGGCGGGGGGGCCGGTTGGGGCCAACGTCCTGACTTTC	CARSGAGGPVGANVLTF
TRBV10-1	NA	NA	TRBJ2-7	TGCGCCAGCAGTGAGCTCTTAGTCCCCTCCCGGGTCATGCTTAAGCCCTACGAGCAGTACTTC	CASSELLVPSRVMLKPYEQYF
TRBV6-1	NA	NA	TRBJ1-3	TGTGCCAGCAGTGAAGTCGGGGGGCGACGAAACACCATATATTTT	CASSEVGGRRNTIYF
TRBV27	NA	NA	TRBJ2-7	TGTGCCAGCAGTTGGTCCGGGAACTACGAGCAGTACTTC	CASSWSGNYEQYF
TRBV28	TRBD1	NA	TRBJ1-5	TGTGCCAGCAGTTCGACAGGGCTTCAGCCCCAGCATTTT	CASSSTGLQPQHF
TRBV9	NA	NA	TRBJ2-2	TGTGCCAGCAGCGGGACACAGAACACCGGGGAGCTGTTTTTT	CASSGTQNTGELFF
TRBV9	NA	NA	TRBJ1-1	TGTGCCAGCAGCAACCTAGGGGCGAACACTGAAGCTTTCTTT	CASSNLGANTEAFF
TRBV7-2	NA	once	TRBJ2-1	TGTGCCAGCAGCTTAAATCGTCAAGGGAGCAATGAGCAGTTCTTC	CASSLNRQGSNEQFF
TRBV27	TRBD2	NA	TRBJ2-3	TGTGCCAGCAGTGGCACGGGGGGGCCTTGGCCAGATACGCAGTATTTT	CASSGTGGPWPDTQYF
TRBV21-1	NA	NA	TRBJ1-1	TGTGCCAGCAGCGACAGGGACAGGACTTTT	CASSDRDRTF
TRBV30	NA	NA	TRBJ2-1	TGTGCCTGGAGTACCGGACATAAGAATGAGCAGTTCTTC	CAWSTGHKNEQFF
TRBV28	NA	NA	TRBJ2-7	TGTGCCAGCAGTCAAAGGGGACTTTCCTCCGAGCAGTACTTC	CASSQRGLSSEQYF